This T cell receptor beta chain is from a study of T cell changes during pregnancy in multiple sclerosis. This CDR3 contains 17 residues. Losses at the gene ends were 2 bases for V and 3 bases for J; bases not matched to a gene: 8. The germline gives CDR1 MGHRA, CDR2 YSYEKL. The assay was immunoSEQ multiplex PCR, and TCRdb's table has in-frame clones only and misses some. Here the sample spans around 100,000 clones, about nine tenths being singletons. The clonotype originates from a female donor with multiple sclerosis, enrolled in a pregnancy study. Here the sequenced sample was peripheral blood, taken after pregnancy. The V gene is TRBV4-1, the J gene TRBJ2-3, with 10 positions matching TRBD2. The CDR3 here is CASSQPRTSGATDTQYF. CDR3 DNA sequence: TGCGCCAGCAGCCAACCACGCACTAGCGGGGCTACAGATACGCAGTATTTT.